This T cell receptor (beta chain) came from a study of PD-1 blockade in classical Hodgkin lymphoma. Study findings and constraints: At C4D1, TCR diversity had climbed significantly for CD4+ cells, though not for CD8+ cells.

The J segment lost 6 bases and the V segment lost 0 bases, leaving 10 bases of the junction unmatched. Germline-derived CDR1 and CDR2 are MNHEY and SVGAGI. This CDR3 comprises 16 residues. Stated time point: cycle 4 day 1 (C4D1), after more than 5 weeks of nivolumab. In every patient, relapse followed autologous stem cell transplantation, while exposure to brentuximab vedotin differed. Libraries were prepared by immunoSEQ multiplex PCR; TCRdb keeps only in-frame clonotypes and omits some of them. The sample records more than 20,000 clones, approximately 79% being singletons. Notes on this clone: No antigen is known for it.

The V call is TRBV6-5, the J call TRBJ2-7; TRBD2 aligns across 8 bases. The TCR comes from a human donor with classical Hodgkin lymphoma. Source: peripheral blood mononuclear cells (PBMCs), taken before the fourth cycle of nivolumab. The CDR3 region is CASSYSSGTSGGEQYF. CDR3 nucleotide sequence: TGTGCCAGCAGTTACTCGTCCGGGACTAGTGGGGGCGAGCAGTACTTC.